This T cell receptor beta chain was sequenced for a study of OX40 agonist ivuxolimab in advanced cancers. Study details: The study enrolled dose-escalation patients with hepatocellular carcinoma, melanoma, renal cell or head and neck cancer. Averaging 60 years in age, with a range of 23 to 79, the cohort was around 83% male. Prior therapy, whether anti-PD-1, anti-PD-L1 or anti-CTLA-4, was allowed, and 35% to 40% had some.

Study conclusions and caveats: Near-lowest levels of clonal expansion characterized partial responders at 0.1-3.0 mg/kg.

Assay: immunoSEQ multiplex PCR; the TCRdb copy retains only in-frame clones and omits some. The table has roughly 70,000 clones, about 85% seen once. Of note for this clone: Its antigen is currently unknown.

CDR3 length: 15 amino acids. Trimming took 4 bases from V and 2 from J, leaving 11 bases between them. From germline, CDR1 is MNHNS and CDR2 SASEGT. This sequence joins TRBV6-1 and TRBJ1-4; D is uncertain. Material: CD4+ or CD8+ T cells sorted from blood, obtained in a trial of the OX40 agonist ivuxolimab. The receptor was isolated from an adult with an advanced solid tumor such as melanoma, head and neck, liver or kidney cancer. CDR3 nucleotide sequence: TGTGCCAGCAGTGTTGACCCGGGGACTAATGAAAAACTGTTTTTT. Encoded protein: CASSVDPGTNEKLFF.